Following are 21 T cell receptor beta chains from one sample sequenced in a study of shared clonotypes between healthy human individuals. This table comes from immunoSEQ multiplex PCR, and its TCRdb copy is limited to in-frame clones, with some not included. The sample contains over 2,000,000 clones, 80% to 95% of which appear only once. CD45RO negativity and positive selection for CCR7 defined naive CD8 cells, a population that excluded terminally differentiated effector memory CD45RA+ cells. Sequenced: naive CD8+ T cells from PBMCs. These receptors were collected from a man aged 18-30 years in good health. Some clones in this sample may be carry-over from other donors' samples.

V and J are TRBV29-1 and TRBJ2-2; 12 bases fit TRBD2. This CDR3 is 15 amino acids long. After removal of 5 bases from V and 7 bases from J, the junction contained 8 bases not matched to a gene. CDR1 and CDR2 (germline): SQVTM, ANQGSEA. The DNA of the CDR3 is TGCAGCGTTATAAGACTAGCGGGAGAGAGCGGGGAGCTGTTTTTT. Its translation is CSVIRLAGESGELFF.

The V call is TRBV9, the J call TRBJ1-2; 9 bases line up with TRBD1. The CDR3 covers 16 residues. Germline CDR1 and CDR2: SGDLS and YYNGEE. With V trimmed by 1 base and J by 4 bases, 8 bases remained unmatched. CDR3 nucleotides: TGTGCCAGCAGCGTACCCGACAGGGGGTTCCTCTATGGCTACACCTTC. This translates into CASSVPDRGFLYGYTF.

V is TRBV6-4 and J is TRBJ1-2, with D possibly TRBD1 on 5 matching bases. The CDR3 length is 14 residues. V lost 0 bases, J lost 11 bases, and 16 bases lay in between. Germline CDR1 is MRHNA and CDR2 is SNTAGT. The CDR3 DNA is TGTGCCAGCAGTGACTCGACCCGGGACGGACGTTACACCTTC. This codes for CASSDSTRDGRYTF.

V and J are TRBV28 and TRBJ2-7, with 7 bases that match TRBD1. V dropped 5 bases and J dropped 3; count of bases not matched to a gene: 10. CDR1 is MDHEN and CDR2 is SYDVKM in the germline V gene. CDR3 length: 15 residues. The CDR3 coding sequence is TGTGCCAGCAGTCCCCGGACAGGTACTGTCTACGAGCAGTACTTC. Translation: CASSPRTGTVYEQYF.

The V and J genes are TRBV6-1 and TRBJ1-4; D ambiguous. CDR1 and CDR2 from the germline V gene are MNHNS and SASEGT. CDR3 size: 15 residues. Trimming left V 2 bases short and J 5 bases short, with 12 bases between. In nucleotides, the CDR3 is TGTGCCAGCAGTGAATGGGTCCTAGGCAATGAAAAACTGTTTTTT. Translating gives CASSEWVLGNEKLFF.

Details on this clone: This sample also contains other DNA sequences that code for the same CDR3. The chain carries TRBV5-6 and TRBJ2-1, with a tentative D call TRBD1 (6 bases). Deletions cut 0 bases from V and 10 bases from J, with 8 bases between. The length of the CDR3 is 12 residues. Germline CDR1 SGHDT, CDR2 YYEEEE. The CDR3 nucleotides are TGTGCCAGCAGCTTGGTCAGGGGCGAGCAGTTCTTC. Its translation is CASSLVRGEQFF.

The chain employs TRBV5-6 and TRBJ2-3; either TRBD1 or TRBD2 may fit D (5 bases each). This CDR3 has 12 residues. The V gene's germline CDR1 is SGHDT and CDR2 YYEEEE. V dropped 4 bases and J dropped 4 bases, with 7 bases sitting between them. CDR3 in amino acids: CASSGTADTQYF. The CDR3 nucleotides read TGTGCCAGCAGCGGGACGGCAGATACGCAGTATTTT.

The V gene is TRBV15, the J gene TRBJ2-7, with D hard to call. V lost 1 base and J lost 6, with 10 bases in between. CDR1 and CDR2 from the germline V gene are LNHNV and YYDKDF (reference sequence). The CDR3 length is 13 residues. Here the CDR3 reads CATSRGVRFEQYF. For the CDR3, the DNA is TGTGCCACCAGCAGAGGTGTTAGGTTCGAGCAGTACTTC.

To note about this clone: Other nucleotide sequences in the sample specify the same CDR3. V usage is TRBV4-1 and J usage is TRBJ1-1, with a possible D match to TRBD1 (5 bases). The CDR3 contains 14 residues. The V and J ends lost 0 bases and 5 bases respectively, with 10 bases between them. Germline V gives CDR1 MGHRA, CDR2 YSYEKL. CDR3 coding DNA: TGCGCCAGCAGCCAAGATAGGGGCAGGACTGAAGCTTTCTTT. This encodes CASSQDRGRTEAFF.

This chain uses TRBV25-1 with TRBJ2-7; no clear D. From germline, CDR1 is MGHDK and CDR2 SYGVNS. V was cut by 3 bases and J by 5 bases, with 14 bases left in between. The length of the CDR3 is 14 residues. In DNA, the CDR3 is TGTGCCAGCAGTGAGTGGCGAACTCGGGACGAGCAGTACTTC. Encoded protein: CASSEWRTRDEQYF.

The V and J genes are TRBV2 and TRBJ2-7; D might be TRBD2 (5 bases). The V end lost 2 bases, the J end lost 3 bases, and 11 bases lay between the germline ends. Germline CDR1 is SNHLY and CDR2 is FYNNEI. The CDR3 runs 14 residues. CDR3 amino acids: CASSEFAGGYEQYF. The CDR3 bases are TGTGCCAGCAGTGAATTTGCGGGCGGCTACGAGCAGTACTTC.

The chain uses TRBV15 and TRBJ1-1, with TRBD1 as a possible D gene (6 bases). CDR1 and CDR2 (germline): LNHNV, YYDKDF (reference sequence). Deletions cut 8 bases from V and 0 bases from J, with 13 bases between. This CDR3 is built from 14 residues. The CDR3 nucleotides are TGTGCCACCGTGTTAGGGGGAATGAACACTGAAGCTTTCTTT. This translates into CATVLGGMNTEAFF. Complete variable domain (other parts from reference TRBV15 and TRBJ1-1): DAMVIQNPRYQVTQFGKPVTLSCSQTLNHNVMYWYQQKSSQAPKLLFHYYDKDFNNEADTPDNFQSRRPNTSFCFLDIRSPGLGDTAMYLCATVLGGMNTEAFFGQGTRLTVV.

This clone was seen a few times. This chain uses TRBV19 with TRBJ1-5; unclear D gene. CDR1 and CDR2 from the germline V gene are LNHDA and SQIVND (reference sequence). The CDR3 runs to 14 residues. V dropped 5 bases and J dropped 1 base, with 9 bases sitting between them. CDR3 amino acids: CASSYRVSNQPQHF. In nucleotides, the CDR3 is TGTGCCAGTAGTTATCGGGTGAGCAATCAGCCCCAGCATTTT. The variable domain in full, completed from reference TRBV19 and TRBJ1-5, reads DGGITQSPKYLFRKEGQNVTLSCEQNLNHDAMYWYRQDPGQGLRLIYYSQIVNDFQKGDIAEGYSVSREKKESFPLTVTSAQKNPTAFYLCASSYRVSNQPQHFGDGTRLSIL.

The CDR3 DNA follows: TGTGCCAGCAGCTTAGTCAGACAGAATACTGTTGGCTATGGCTACACCTTC. Residues: CASSLVRQNTVGYGYTF. The chain employs TRBV7-2 and TRBJ1-2; a weak D match, TRBD1 (5 bases). Germline V gene data show CDR1 as SGHTA and CDR2 as FQGNSA. The CDR3 has 17 amino acids. V was cut by 1 base and J by 4 bases, with 19 bases left in between. The full variable domain, with the rest looked up from reference TRBV7-2 and TRBJ1-2, is GAGVSQSPSNKVTEKGKDVELRCDPISGHTALYWYRQSLGQGLEFLIYFQGNSAPDKSGLPSDRFSAERTGGSVSTLTIQRTQQEDSAVYLCASSLVRQNTVGYGYTFGSGTRLTVV.

The chain carries TRBV4-1 and TRBJ2-7, with D perhaps TRBD2 (6 bases). Per the germline V gene, CDR1 is MGHRA and CDR2 is YSYEKL. V dropped 1 base and J dropped 7 bases, with 20 bases sitting between them. The CDR3 length is 16 residues. In DNA form, the CDR3 reads TGCGCCAGCAGCCAAGTGGGATTCTCCGGGACTGAAGAGCAGTACTTC. It translates to CASSQVGFSGTEEQYF.

The V gene is TRBV10-3, the J gene TRBJ2-7, with no clear D. The CDR3 loop spans 12 amino acids. Germline CDR1 ENHRY, CDR2 SYGVKD. V lost 3 bases to trimming and J lost 3 bases, with 6 bases between them. The CDR3 spells CAISDTNYEQYF. DNA for the CDR3: TGTGCCATCAGTGACACTAACTACGAGCAGTACTTC.

V gene TRBV12-5 combines with J gene TRBJ2-5, with D maybe TRBD1 (7 bases). The CDR3 loop spans 15 amino acids. Per the germline V gene, CDR1 is LGHNT and CDR2 is FRNRAP. Trimming took off 4 bases at V and 5 bases at J, with 17 bases between the two ends. The CDR3 DNA is TGTGCTAGTGGTTCGGAGGGGGCCCTGGGGGAGACCCAGTACTTC. Protein product: CASGSEGALGETQYF. Full variable domain (outside the CDR3, taken from reference TRBV12-5 and TRBJ2-5): DARVTQTPRHKVTEMGQEVTMRCQPILGHNTVFWYRQTMMQGLELLAYFRNRAPLDDSGMPKDRFSAEMPDATLATLKIQPSEPRDSAVYFCASGSEGALGETQYFGPGTRLLVL.

The chain links TRBV27 to TRBJ2-7, with a weak D call TRBD1 (6 bases). CDR1 MNHEY and CDR2 SMNVEV come from the germline V gene (reference sequence). The CDR3 loop spans 15 amino acids. V was cut by 6 bases and J by 1 base, with 16 bases left in between. The DNA of the CDR3 is TGTGCCAGCAGAACCGACAGGAACCCTTCCTACGAGCAGTACTTC. Translated: CASRTDRNPSYEQYF.

The chain employs TRBV5-6 and TRBJ2-2, with D maybe TRBD2 (6 bases). The germline gives CDR1 SGHDT, CDR2 YYEEEE. CDR3 length: 14 amino acids. V was clipped by 0 bases and J by 7 bases, with 10 bases between them. The CDR3 loop reads CASSLGHGSGELFF. In nucleotides, the CDR3 is TGTGCCAGCAGCTTGGGACACGGGAGCGGGGAGCTGTTTTTT. Full variable domain (outside the CDR3, taken from reference TRBV5-6 and TRBJ2-2): DAGVTQSPTHLIKTRGQQVTLRCSPKSGHDTVSWYQQALGQGPQFIFQYYEEEERQRGNFPDRFSGHQFPNYSSELNVNALLLGDSALYLCASSLGHGSGELFFGEGSRLTVL.

On this clone: This sample also contains other DNA sequences that code for the same CDR3. CDR3 loop: CASSVGSYYGYTF. In DNA, the CDR3 is TGTGCCAGCAGCGTTGGAAGCTACTATGGCTACACCTTC. This chain joins TRBV5-4 and TRBJ1-2; D gene uncertain. This CDR3 contains 13 residues. Germline-derived CDR1 and CDR2 are SGHNT and YYREEE (reference sequence). Trimming cost V 4 bases and J 3 bases, with 10 bases left between them.

The V call is TRBV10-3, the J call TRBJ1-5, with D maybe TRBD1 (5 bases). Germline CDR1 reads ENHRY; CDR2 reads SYGVKD. V lost 3 bases and J 11 bases, leaving 23 bases between the germline ends. The length of the CDR3 is 16 residues. The CDR3 loop reads CAISDSPREVKVAQHF. CDR3 bases: TGTGCCATCAGTGATAGCCCCAGGGAGGTTAAAGTTGCCCAGCATTTT.